The 31 T cell receptor beta chains given below trace back to one sample, sequenced in a study of human T cells and chemical hapten exposure (dated by TCRdb to the early 2020s). The method was RACE. Sequencer: NextSeq 500. TCRdb reprocessed the public reads (quality trimming at Q25 with fastp, clone calling with MiXCR) and kept in-frame beta chains. Rows with one shared CDR3 protein collapse into an entry with the most common genes and DNA. The sample table lists about 84,000 distinct CDR3 sequences, 11% of them with a count of one. The leading ten clones occupy around 3.8% of the sample. The sample's time point label is to be understood as: patch test 3, about 24 weeks after DPC sensitization. This specimen's treatment or condition label, interpreted: therapeutic diphenylcyclopropenone sensitization with weekly scalp DPC. Sequences were derived from whole blood, sampled in connection with sensitization to the hapten diphenylcyclopropenone (DPC). The origin of the receptors is a woman in her forties or fifties with alopecia areata. Some clones in this sample may be carry-over from other donors' samples.

This clonotype has at least ten counts. The chain uses TRBV5-1 and TRBJ2-7; D uncertain. The CDR3 has 13 amino acids. The V end was cut by 0 bases, the J end by 1 base, with 5 bases between. The V gene's germline CDR1 is SGHRS and CDR2 YFSETQ. As DNA, the CDR3 is TGCGCCAGCAGCTTGGCCGGTTCCTACGAGCAGTACTTC. Its protein product is CASSLAGSYEQYF.

CDR3 DNA: TGTGCCAGCAGCAACCCGGGACAGGGGGATGAAAAACTGTTTTTT. It translates to CASSNPGQGDEKLFF. J is TRBJ1-4 and V is TRBV28, with 11 bases identical to TRBD1. V trimming: 6 bases; J trimming: 6 bases; junction bases outside the gene matches: 6. CDR3 length equals 15 residues. Germline V gene data show CDR1 as MDHEN and CDR2 as SYDVKM.

This clonotype was seen many times. The J gene is TRBJ2-1, the V gene TRBV7-2; TRBD2 is a possible D gene (7 bases). The CDR3 sequence is 16 residues long. Germline V CDR1 and CDR2: SGHTA, FQGNSA. Trimming took 5 bases from V and 3 from J, leaving 17 bases between them. The chain's CDR3 is CASSPTGAGVYNEQFF. The CDR3 region has the DNA TGTGCCAGCAGCCCCACGGGGGCGGGAGTCTACAATGAGCAGTTCTTC.

The chain is built from TRBV9 and TRBJ2-3, with TRBD2 as a possible D gene (7 bases). The CDR3 covers 13 residues. Germline V gene data show CDR1 as SGDLS and CDR2 as YYNGEE. The V end lost 4 bases, the J end lost 8 bases, and 14 bases lay between the germline ends. CDR3 protein: CASSNRGAGTQYF. The DNA of the CDR3 is TGTGCCAGCAGCAACCGGGGGGCGGGTACGCAGTATTTT.

This clonotype was picked up many times. This rearrangement joins TRBV5-1 to TRBJ1-3, with D possibly matching TRBD1 (5 bases). CDR3 size: 17 residues. V dropped 0 bases and J dropped 0 bases, with 13 bases sitting between them. Looked up from germline, CDR1 is SGHRS and CDR2 is YFSETQ. The CDR3 nucleotides read TGCGCCAGCAGCTTGGTCCCGGGACCGACCTCTGGAAACACCATATATTTT. It specifies CASSLVPGPTSGNTIYF.

The table lists this clonotype with many counts. The chain links TRBV24-1 to TRBJ2-2; 15 bases line up with TRBD2. Germline CDR1 is KGHDR and CDR2 is SFDVKD. V lost 6 bases, J lost 1 base, and 8 bases stayed unmatched. The CDR3 is 19 residues long. The CDR3 sequence: CATSSTGLAGGVNTGELFF. CDR3 in DNA: TGTGCCACCAGTTCAACCGGACTAGCGGGAGGGGTGAACACCGGGGAGCTGTTTTTT.

Of note for this clonotype: At one end the junction does not follow the germline gene, possibly because of a read error. The J gene is TRBJ2-3, the V gene TRBV3-1, with 7 positions matching TRBD2. Germline-derived CDR1 and CDR2 are LGHDT and YNNKEL (reference sequence). The CDR3 extends over 16 amino acids. CDR3 amino acids: CAGSPSLAEFTDTQYF. In nucleotides, the CDR3 is TGTGCCGGCAGCCCGTCGCTAGCGGAATTCACAGATACGCAGTATTTT.

This chain links TRBV5-4 with TRBJ2-3; no clear D gene. Trimming took off 4 bases at V and 2 bases at J, with 8 bases between the two ends. The germline CDR1 and CDR2 sequences are SGHNT and YYREEE (reference sequence). The CDR3 extends over 13 amino acids. The CDR3 region is CASSVGPTDTQYF. The CDR3 bases are TGTGCCAGCAGCGTCGGCCCCACAGATACGCAGTATTTT. The whole variable domain, filled in from reference TRBV5-4 and TRBJ2-3, reads ETGVTQSPTHLIKTRGQQVTLRCSSQSGHNTVSWYQQALGQGPQFIFQYYREEENGRGNFPPRFSGLQFPNYSSELNVNALELDDSALYLCASSVGPTDTQYFGPGTRLTVL.

The CDR3 is CASSRRGGQETQYF. The CDR3 nucleotides are TGTGCCAGCAGTCGCAGGGGAGGACAAGAGACCCAGTACTTC. V is TRBV7-9 and J is TRBJ2-5; D is possibly TRBD1 or TRBD2 (6 bases each). CDR1 is SEHNR and CDR2 is FQNEAQ in the germline V gene (reference sequence). The CDR3 has 14 amino acids. V shed 6 bases and J shed 2 bases, with 13 bases lying between them.

This clonotype was seen only a few times. The chain uses TRBV20-1 and TRBJ1-5, with 9 positions matching TRBD1. The CDR3 spans 14 residues. Germline lookup yields CDR1 DFQATT and CDR2 SNEGSKA (reference sequence). V was pared by 6 bases and J by 1 base, with 4 bases of the junction left unmatched. CDR3 bases: TGCAGTGCACTCGGACAGGGGAGCAATCAGCCCCAGCATTTT. Protein product: CSALGQGSNQPQHF.

This clonotype was counted ten times or more. V is TRBV7-9 and J is TRBJ2-1; D is undetermined. Trimming shortened V by 3 bases and J by 6 bases, and 15 bases separated the two germline ends. Germline-derived CDR1 and CDR2 are SEHNR and FQNEAQ (reference sequence). The CDR3 is made up of 15 amino acids. CDR3 loop: CASSFVRSVPNEQFF. The CDR3 DNA reads as TGTGCCAGCAGCTTTGTGCGATCCGTCCCCAATGAGCAGTTCTTC.

This clonotype was observed a few times. This rearrangement joins TRBV20-1 to TRBJ2-1; 7 bases are a match to TRBD2. From germline, CDR1 is DFQATT and CDR2 SNEGSKA (reference sequence). This CDR3 spans 16 amino acids. Trimming took 1 base from V and 3 from J; bases not matched to a gene: 9. CDR3 region: CSARAMGGVRYNEQFF. The CDR3 DNA follows: TGCAGTGCTAGAGCCATGGGGGGGGTCCGCTACAATGAGCAGTTCTTC.

This clonotype was picked up a small number of times. This sequence joins TRBV2 and TRBJ1-1; D unresolved. This CDR3 spans 13 amino acids. Per the germline V gene, CDR1 is SNHLY and CDR2 is FYNNEI. Trimming pared 3 bases from V and 3 bases from J, leaving 8 bases between. The CDR3 DNA reads TGTGCCAGCAGTGATTTCCGGGACACTGAAGCTTTCTTT. It is translated as CASSDFRDTEAFF. The variable domain in full, with the rest retrieved from reference TRBV2 and TRBJ1-1, is EPEVTQTPSHQVTQMGQEVILRCVPISNHLYFYWYRQILGQKVEFLVSFYNNEISEKSEIFDDQFSVERPDGSNFTLKIRSTKLEDSAMYFCASSDFRDTEAFFGQGTRLTVV.

At least ten counts were recorded for this clonotype. The gene calls are TRBV7-2 and TRBJ2-5; D call uncertain. The CDR3 sequence is 12 residues long. Germline loops: CDR1 SGHTA, CDR2 FQGNSA. V dropped 3 bases and J dropped 4 bases, with 6 bases sitting between them. The DNA of the CDR3 is TGTGCCAGCAGCTTTCAGGCAGAGACCCAGTACTTC. Amino acids: CASSFQAETQYF.

This clonotype showed up many times. The V and J genes are TRBV5-1 and TRBJ1-5, with a possible D match to TRBD1 (5 bases). Germline CDR1 SGHRS, CDR2 YFSETQ. The CDR3 spans 13 residues. Deletions cut 4 bases from V and 5 bases from J, with 10 bases between. The CDR3 here is CASSVGTDQPQHF. CDR3 sequence (DNA): TGCGCCAGCAGCGTCGGGACGGATCAGCCCCAGCATTTT.

This clonotype was found a few times. CDR3 nucleotides: TGCAGCGTTGCCCCCGGGACAGGGACTGGAAACACCATATATTTT. As protein: CSVAPGTGTGNTIYF. The chain is built from TRBV29-1 and TRBJ1-3; the match to TRBD1 covers 9 bases. This CDR3 is 15 amino acids long. V lost 4 bases, J lost 2 bases, and 6 bases stayed unmatched. Germline V gene lookup returns CDR1 SQVTM and CDR2 ANQGSEA.

The table lists this clonotype with many counts. The chain uses TRBV6-2 or TRBV6-3 and TRBJ2-1, with 11 bases fitting TRBD2. The CDR3 runs to 16 residues. From germline, CDR1 is MNHEY and CDR2 SVGEGT. The ends lost 4 bases at V and 7 bases at J; junction bases unmatched: 9. Here the CDR3 reads CASSFLSTSGINEQFF. Here the CDR3 DNA reads TGTGCCAGCAGTTTTCTTTCGACTAGCGGGATTAATGAGCAGTTCTTC.

The chain carries TRBV4-1 and TRBJ1-2; 7 positions agree with TRBD1. Germline values: CDR1 MGHRA, CDR2 YSYEKL. V dropped 3 bases and J dropped 5; count of bases not matched to a gene: 9. The CDR3 has 15 amino acids. Here the CDR3 reads CASSQDGQAGYGYTF. The CDR3 coding sequence is TGCGCCAGCAGCCAGGACGGACAGGCGGGGTATGGCTACACCTTC.

This clonotype was seen more than once but under ten times. The chain is built from TRBV20-1 and TRBJ1-5; D is uncertain. CDR3 length equals 14 residues. V was clipped by 6 bases and J by 2 bases, with 14 bases between them. Germline CDR1 is DFQATT and CDR2 is SNEGSKA (reference sequence). The CDR3 nucleotides are TGCAGTGCGGAGGGCCAAGTAGGCAATCAGCCCCAGCATTTT. Translated: CSAEGQVGNQPQHF.

The chain is built from TRBV2 and TRBJ2-7; unclear D gene. This CDR3 has 14 residues. Germline V gene lookup returns CDR1 SNHLY and CDR2 FYNNEI. V was shortened by 6 bases and J by 0 bases, with 12 bases between the two germline ends. The CDR3 DNA follows: TGTGCCAGCAGAGCTCAGCCGAGCTCCTACGAGCAGTACTTC. This gives the protein CASRAQPSSYEQYF.

This clonotype was counted ten times or more. J is TRBJ2-7 and V is TRBV11-1; 7 bases agree with TRBD2. The trim removed 2 bases at V and 2 bases at J, leaving 6 bases unmatched. Germline CDR1 is SGHAT and CDR2 is FQDESV (reference sequence). CDR3 length: 15 amino acids. The CDR3 DNA reads as TGTGCCAGCAGCTTATGGACTAGTAAGGCCTACGAGCAGTACTTC. Translation: CASSLWTSKAYEQYF.

This chain uses TRBV7-9 with TRBJ2-7; 10 bases are a match to TRBD2. J gave up 5 bases and V 5 bases, and 6 bases lay outside the gene matches. Germline CDR1 and CDR2: SEHNR and FQNEAQ (reference sequence). This CDR3 has 14 residues. CDR3 nucleotide sequence: TGTGCCAGCAGCCCGAGCGGGAGGGCCCACGAGCAGTACTTC. This encodes CASSPSGRAHEQYF. Filled out from reference TRBV7-9 and TRBJ2-7, the complete variable domain reads DTGVSQNPRHKITKRGQNVTFRCDPISEHNRLYWYRQTLGQGPEFLTYFQNEAQLEKSRLLSDRFSAERPKGSFSTLEIQRTEQGDSAMYLCASSPSGRAHEQYFGPGTRLTVT.

This clonotype was counted ten times or more. This chain uses TRBV3-1 with TRBJ2-7; 10 bases line up with TRBD2. This CDR3 is 15 amino acids long. V trimming: 1 base; J trimming: 6 bases; junction bases outside the gene matches: 6. From germline, CDR1 is LGHDT and CDR2 YNNKEL (reference sequence). The DNA for the CDR3 is TGTGCCAGCAGCCAAGGTGCTAGCGGGAGCTCCGAGCAGTACTTC. It encodes CASSQGASGSSEQYF.

This clonotype was counted many times. V is TRBV24-1 and J is TRBJ1-1; 11 positions agree with TRBD1. CDR3 length: 15 residues. The V gene's germline CDR1 is KGHDR and CDR2 SFDVKD. The V and J ends lost 3 bases and 5 bases, in that order; junction bases with no gene match: 4. CDR3 amino acids: CATSDGQGARTEAFF. DNA for the CDR3: TGTGCCACCAGTGATGGACAGGGGGCGCGGACTGAAGCTTTCTTT.

At least ten counts were recorded for this clonotype. The gene calls are TRBV10-3 and TRBJ2-3; D uncertain. Germline CDR1 and CDR2: ENHRY and SYGVKD. CDR3 length: 12 residues. V lost 10 bases to trimming and J lost 2 bases, with 10 bases between them. CDR3 nucleotide sequence: TGTGCCACCGGGTGGAACACAGATACGCAGTATTTT. As protein: CATGWNTDTQYF.

This clonotype was recorded a few times. The rearrangement uses TRBV29-1 and TRBJ2-7, with 9 bases lining up with TRBD1. The CDR3 has 14 residues. V lost 7 bases to trimming and J lost 0 bases; unmatched junction nucleotides: 7. The V gene's germline CDR1 is SQVTM and CDR2 ANQGSEA. This chain's CDR3 is CSASRDRASYEQYF. The CDR3 DNA follows: TGCAGCGCCTCCCGGGACAGGGCCTCCTACGAGCAGTACTTC.

This clonotype was recorded at least ten times. This chain connects TRBV29-1 to TRBJ2-1, with 10 bases matching TRBD2. This CDR3 is built from 16 residues. The V gene end was trimmed by 7 bases and the J gene end by 2 bases; junction bases not matched to a gene: 11. The germline V gene encodes CDR1 SQVTM and CDR2 ANQGSEA. CDR3 DNA: TGCAGCGCACGGCGGACTAGCGGCTTGACCTACAATGAGCAGTTCTTC. Translated: CSARRTSGLTYNEQFF.

This clonotype was seen repeatedly, ten times or more. The V gene is TRBV21-1, the J gene TRBJ1-6. TRBV21-1 corresponds to a pseudogene. CDR3 length: 13 residues. DNA for the CDR3: TGTGCCAGCAGCAAGTGCATGCTGACAACCCTCCACTTT. Translated: CASSKCMLTTLHF.

This clonotype was seen repeatedly, ten times or more. The chain carries TRBV12-3 or TRBV12-4 and TRBJ2-3, with TRBD2 as a possible D gene (6 bases). V lost 0 bases to trimming and J lost 9 bases, with 19 bases between them. The CDR3 is 16 residues long. CDR3 bases: TGTGCCAGCAGTTTAGCCTCTAGCCGGAGGGCCCACACGCAGTATTTT. Amino acids: CASSLASSRRAHTQYF.

In nucleotides, the CDR3 is TGCAGTGCTAGTCGGGGGGCCCGAGAGACCTACGAGCAGTACTTC. Translating gives CSASRGARETYEQYF. The gene calls are TRBV20-1 and TRBJ2-7, with a weak D call TRBD2 (7 bases). V lost 3 bases to trimming and J lost 2 bases, with 17 bases between them. The V gene's germline CDR1 is DFQATT and CDR2 SNEGSKA (reference sequence). This CDR3 region has 15 residues.

In its sample, this clonotype was seen many times. The chain is built from TRBV2 and TRBJ2-4; TRBD1 matches at 8 bases. The trim removed 8 bases at V and 8 bases at J, leaving 8 bases unmatched. The CDR3 spans 13 residues. Germline V CDR1 and CDR2: SNHLY, FYNNEI. The CDR3 loop reads CASLTGGSDIQYF. In DNA, the CDR3 is TGTGCCAGCCTTACAGGGGGTTCTGACATTCAGTACTTC.